These 5 T cell receptor beta chains originate from one sample sequenced in a study of cytomegalovirus exposure and HLA in healthy donors. A multiplex PCR was run with 60 Vbeta primers and 13 Jbeta primers. Repertoires were generated with immunoSEQ multiplex PCR, while TCRdb's copy carries only in-frame clones and drops some. This sample has about 150,000 clones, with about four fifths found just once. Sequencing input: PBMCs. These TCRs come from a young man in good health and CMV-seronegative.

The V and J genes are TRBV9 and TRBJ1-6; 7 bases align to TRBD1. The CDR3 is 15 residues long. From germline, CDR1 is SGDLS and CDR2 YYNGEE. The J segment lost 8 bases and the V segment lost 3 bases, leaving 8 bases of the junction unmatched. This CDR3 reads CASSATGVGDSPLHF. The CDR3 nucleotides are TGTGCCAGCAGCGCCACAGGGGTGGGGGATTCACCCCTCCACTTT.

This clone occurred once. CDR3 protein: CASSPSSSGNLPVREQYV. The CDR3 DNA reads as TGTGCCAGCTCACCGTCGAGCTCCGGGAACCTACCTGTTCGCGAGCAGTACGTC. The V and J genes are TRBV18 and TRBJ2-7; D is perhaps TRBD2 (5 bases). CDR3 length: 18 residues. Germline lookup yields CDR1 KGHSH and CDR2 LQKENI. V was trimmed by 3 bases and J by 6 bases, leaving 27 bases between them.

The chain has TRBV30 and TRBJ2-5, with 9 nucleotides matching TRBD1. The J call is doubtful: the DNA matches TRBJ2-7 better. CDR1 and CDR2 (germline): GTSNPN, SVGIG (reference sequence). This CDR3 has 15 amino acids. The CDR3 nucleotides are TGTGCCTGGAGAACCGGGACAGGGCTTCTCTACGAGCAGTACTTC. Protein product: CAWRTGTGLLYEQYF.

This sequence joins TRBV5-1 and TRBJ2-5; D perhaps matches TRBD1 (5 bases). From germline, CDR1 is SGHRS and CDR2 YFSETQ. This CDR3 spans 14 amino acids. V was shortened by 2 bases and J by 5 bases, with 13 bases between the two germline ends. CDR3 residues: CASSLIGRGETQYF. DNA of the CDR3: TGCGCCAGCAGCTTAATAGGAAGGGGCGAGACCCAGTACTTC.

The genes are TRBV7-2 and TRBJ1-2; TRBD1 matches 10 bases. V gave up 3 bases and J gave up 8 bases; unmatched junction bases: 6. The CDR3 consists of 14 residues. Germline values: CDR1 SGHTA, CDR2 FQGNSA. The CDR3 protein is CASSFRDRGRGYTF. CDR3 bases: TGTGCCAGCAGCTTCCGGGACAGGGGAAGAGGCTACACCTTC.